The following is a T cell receptor beta chain sequence with its context. The data were taken from a study of blood T cell repertoires in COVID-19. The overall study: Specimens from acute and convalescent COVID-19 originated in the United States, Italy and Spain.

Original processing notes: Reference gene primer amplification gave nucleated cell count estimates. Using immunoSEQ multiplex PCR, the repertoire was profiled, and TCRdb retains in-frame clones only, with some absent. V, J and clone size reflect that table, while D and trimming were determined from the DNA. The repertoire has about 110,000 clones, 88% of them found once; the top ten carry 2% to 3%. The source is a human donor in a cohort sampled during active COVID-19. Sequenced sample: peripheral blood.

The DNA for the CDR3 is TGCGCCAGCAGCTTCCGGGCCGGGGGGAATGAGCAGTTCTTC. Translated: CASSFRAGGNEQFF. The V call is TRBV5-1, the J call TRBJ2-1, with TRBD2 matching over 7 bases. In germline, CDR1 is SGHRS, CDR2 YFSETQ. After removal of 2 bases from V and 7 bases from J, the junction contained 6 bases not matched to a gene. The CDR3 is 14 amino acids.